The clone carrying this TCR beta chain has ten or more counts. Its antigen remains unidentified. The record originates from a study of spatial heterogeneity in lung cancer. Study context: Fewer alpha-chain than beta-chain sequences were consistently detected. General study findings and limits: Relative to follow-up, resection was when ubiquitous expanded tumor TCRs appeared more in blood.

Time point reported: sample taken at primary tumor resection. A total of some 70 untreated early-stage non-small cell lung cancer patients served as donors. Whole RNA came from tumor, nontumor lung or frozen PBMC and was sequenced without being sorted. The germline V gene encodes CDR1 SGHTA and CDR2 FQGTGA. V was clipped by 5 bases and J by 3 bases; unmatched bases: 5. This CDR3 region has 14 residues. Using its own MiXCR run on the 5' RACE reads, TCRdb lists one record per CDR3 protein. The sample carries around 9,800 distinct CDR3 sequences, approximately 6.3% recorded once. This receptor was taken from a male donor with early-stage non-small cell lung cancer. The sequences come from PBMCs, collected at surgery. This sequence joins TRBV7-3 and TRBJ1-1; 8 nucleotides align to TRBD1. In DNA form, the CDR3 reads TGTGCCAGCAGCCCCGGACAGGGTTACACTGAAGCTTTCTTT. Its translation: CASSPGQGYTEAFF.